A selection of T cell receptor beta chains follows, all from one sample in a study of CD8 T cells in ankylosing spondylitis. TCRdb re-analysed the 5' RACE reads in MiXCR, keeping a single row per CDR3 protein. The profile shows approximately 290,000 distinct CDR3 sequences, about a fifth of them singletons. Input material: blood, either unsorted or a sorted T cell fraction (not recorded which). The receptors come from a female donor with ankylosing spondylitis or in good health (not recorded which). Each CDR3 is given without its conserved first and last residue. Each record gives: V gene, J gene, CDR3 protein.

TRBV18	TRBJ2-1	ASSPQLPLSRLAGIGGQF
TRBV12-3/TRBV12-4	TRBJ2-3	ASSLGSRLEDTQY
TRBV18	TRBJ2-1	ASSPLPGAGEWNEQF
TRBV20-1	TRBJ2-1	SAPLAGRYNEQF
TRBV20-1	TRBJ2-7	SAPKPGQGGYEQY
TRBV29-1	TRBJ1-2	SVETFGYYGYT
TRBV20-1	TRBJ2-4	SADRHLAKNIQY
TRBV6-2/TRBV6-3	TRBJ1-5	AGNSIRGQPQH
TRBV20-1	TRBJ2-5	SARALAGGPQETQY
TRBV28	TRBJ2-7	ASSLYGTGNSYEQY
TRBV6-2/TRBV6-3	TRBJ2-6	ASSREPSGANVLT
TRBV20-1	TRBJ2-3	SGTGVIDTQY